Following are 30 T cell receptor beta chains from one sample sequenced in a study of blood T cells in healthy people across ages. Then a second PCR, running roughly 7 to 12 cycles, was carried out with a sample-barcoded 5' primer and a J-beta primer mix. MiXCR, run by TCRdb on the 5' RACE reads, gives a single entry per CDR3 protein. The sample lists fewer than 900,000 distinct CDR3 sequences, roughly 43% occurring once. The source material was blood. The receptors shown here come from a woman aged 60-70 years in good health.

A few counts support this clonotype. V usage is TRBV6-5 and J usage is TRBJ2-7; D may correspond to TRBD1 or TRBD2 (6 bases each). Trimming cost V 0 bases and J 1 base, with 10 bases left between them. Germline V gene lookup returns CDR1 MNHEY and CDR2 SVGAGI. The CDR3 covers 15 residues. This CDR3 is CASSYSEGGSYEQYF. The DNA for the CDR3 is TGTGCCAGCAGTTACTCAGAGGGGGGATCCTACGAGCAGTACTTC.

The chain links TRBV5-5 to TRBJ1-1; unclear D gene. Germline V gives CDR1 SGHKS, CDR2 YYEKEE (reference sequence). There are 16 residues in the CDR3. V shed 1 base and J shed 0 bases, with 13 bases lying between them. The CDR3: CASSLMAAELNTEAFF. The CDR3 DNA follows: TGTGCCAGCAGCTTGATGGCTGCAGAACTGAACACTGAAGCTTTCTTT.

This rearrangement joins TRBV6-5 to TRBJ1-5, with D perhaps TRBD1 (5 bases). The V and J ends lost 6 bases and 7 bases respectively, with 13 bases between them. Germline V CDR1 and CDR2: MNHEY, SVGAGI. The CDR3 runs 13 residues. CDR3 residues: CASSLRGLQPQHF. The CDR3 DNA is TGTGCCAGCAGCCTGAGGGGTCTCCAGCCCCAGCATTTT.

The rearrangement links TRBV5-1 to TRBJ2-3; TRBD2 aligns across 9 bases. The V gene's germline CDR1 is SGHRS and CDR2 YFSETQ. The V gene end was trimmed by 0 bases and the J gene end by 6 bases; junction bases not matched to a gene: 8. The CDR3 sequence is 16 residues long. The CDR3 nucleotides read TGCGCCAGCAGCTTGGCCGGGACTAGCCTGAGGGATACGCAGTATTTT. It is translated as CASSLAGTSLRDTQYF. The full variable domain, completed using reference TRBV5-1 and TRBJ2-3, is KAGVTQTPRYLIKTRGQQVTLSCSPISGHRSVSWYQQTPGQGLQFLFEYFSETQRNKGNFPGRFSGRQFSNSRSEMNVSTLELGDSALYLCASSLAGTSLRDTQYFGPGTRLTVL.

This clonotype occurred a few times. The J gene is TRBJ2-1, the V gene TRBV24-1; the match to TRBD1 covers 7 bases. J was trimmed by 5 bases and V by 2 bases; bases with no gene match: 5. The CDR3 has 15 residues. Per the germline V gene, CDR1 is KGHDR and CDR2 is SFDVKD. Here the CDR3 reads CATSDSRQGNNEQFF. In DNA, the CDR3 is TGTGCCACCAGTGATTCCCGACAGGGAAACAATGAGCAGTTCTTC.

V and J are TRBV10-3 and TRBJ2-7; maybe TRBD1 (6 bases). CDR1 ENHRY and CDR2 SYGVKD come from the germline V gene. CDR3 length: 18 amino acids. V shed 3 bases and J shed 4 bases, with 25 bases lying between them. Written as DNA, the CDR3 is TGTGCCATCAGTGACGGAACTCCGACAGGACACCCCAGTTACGAGCAGTACTTC. It specifies CAISDGTPTGHPSYEQYF.

This clonotype was recorded many times. V and J are TRBV5-1 and TRBJ1-2; the D is unclear. This CDR3 spans 13 amino acids. Germline V gene sequence: CDR1 SGHRS, CDR2 YFSETQ. The V gene lost 0 bases and the J gene lost 3 bases, with 6 bases spanning the gap. DNA for the CDR3: TGCGCCAGCAGCTTGGACGGGGACTATGGCTACACCTTC. Translating gives CASSLDGDYGYTF.

This clonotype showed up just a few times. The chain couples TRBV6-6 to TRBJ2-5, with 8 bases matching TRBD2. CDR1 MNHNY and CDR2 SVGAGI come from the germline V gene (reference sequence). CDR3 length: 12 residues. The CDR3 loop reads CASGGATETQYF. The CDR3 coding sequence is TGTGCTTCGGGGGGGGCAACAGAGACCCAGTACTTC.

This clonotype is a singleton in its sample. One end of the junction is discordant with germline, which a read error may explain. The J gene is TRBJ2-5, the V gene TRBV7-6, with TRBD2 as a possible D gene (5 bases). Looked up from germline, CDR1 is SGHVS and CDR2 is FNYEAQ. The CDR3 sequence is 15 residues long. CDR3 residues: CASSFIGVAQETLYF. Here the CDR3 DNA reads TGTGCCAGCAGCTTTATCGGGGTGGCCCAAGAGACCCTGTACTTC.

This clonotype was observed a handful of times. The CDR3 region is CASSLREYEQYF. Here the CDR3 DNA reads TGTGCCAGCAGCTTAAGAGAATACGAGCAGTACTTC. V and J are TRBV13 and TRBJ2-5; the D is unclear. The end of the DNA is better explained by TRBJ2-7, so the J call may be wrong. This CDR3 is built from 12 residues. Germline V gene lookup returns CDR1 PRHDT and CDR2 FYEKMQ (reference sequence).

This clonotype has at least ten counts. V is TRBV11-2 and J is TRBJ2-1; D not certain. V gave up 6 bases and J gave up 8 bases, with 11 bases separating them. The CDR3 has 12 residues. Germline V CDR1 and CDR2: SGHAT, FQNNGV. CDR3 protein: CASSPYADEQFF. CDR3 bases: TGTGCCAGCAGTCCCTACGCCGATGAGCAGTTCTTC.

The chain is built from TRBV20-1 and TRBJ1-4; no definite D call. CDR3 length: 13 amino acids. Germline V gene data show CDR1 as DFQATT and CDR2 as SNEGSKA (reference sequence). Between the trimmed V and J ends, which lost 3 bases and 3 bases, there was a span of 8 bases. For the CDR3, the DNA is TGCAGTGCTAGGGGTGCGGCTAATGAAAAACTGTTTTTT. Residues: CSARGAANEKLFF.

This clonotype turned up a few times. The chain employs TRBV4-2 and TRBJ2-1; 8 bases agree with TRBD2. CDR1 is LGHNA and CDR2 is YNFKEQ in the germline V gene. The CDR3 contains 18 residues. V was pared by 4 bases and J by 0 bases, with 11 bases of the junction left unmatched. The DNA of the CDR3 is TGTGCCAGCAGCCCGGCGGTTATCGGGGGGGACTCCTACAATGAGCAGTTCTTC. Amino acids: CASSPAVIGGDSYNEQFF.

The chain is built from TRBV20-1 and TRBJ2-1, with 9 bases aligning to TRBD2. Germline values: CDR1 DFQATT, CDR2 SNEGSKA (reference sequence). Trimming took 0 bases from V and 0 from J; bases not matched to a gene: 3. CDR3 length: 16 residues. CDR3 nucleotides: TGCAGTGCTAGAGATGGGCGGGGGGGCTCCTACAATGAGCAGTTCTTC. Translation: CSARDGRGGSYNEQFF.

This clonotype was counted many times. This chain links TRBV12-3 or TRBV12-4 with TRBJ1-4; D not resolved. V shed 5 bases and J shed 10 bases, with 14 bases lying between them. The CDR3 is 13 amino acids. Here the CDR3 reads CASSPPPAAKLFF. CDR3 sequence (DNA): TGTGCCAGCAGTCCGCCCCCTGCAGCAAAACTGTTTTTT.

This clonotype was counted a few times. The V gene is TRBV29-1, the J gene TRBJ1-4; D not certain. This CDR3 contains 14 residues. Per germline, CDR1 SQVTM and CDR2 ANQGSEA. V lost 0 bases and J lost 4, with 9 bases in between. The CDR3 bases are TGCAGCGTTGAAGATACGCGCGGTAATGAAAAACTGTTTTTT. Translation gives CSVEDTRGNEKLFF.

This clonotype was seen only once. The V call is TRBV28, the J call TRBJ2-7; a possible D gene is TRBD2 (6 bases). The length of the CDR3 is 14 residues. Trimming cost V 2 bases and J 5 bases, with 13 bases left between them. CDR1 and CDR2 (germline): MDHEN, SYDVKM. The CDR3 region is CASSLIAGSHEQYF. In nucleotides, the CDR3 is TGTGCCAGCAGTTTAATCGCGGGGTCCCACGAGCAGTACTTC.

The gene calls are TRBV4-2 and TRBJ2-5, with TRBD2 matching over 12 bases. The J call may be wrong; the DNA end is better matched by TRBJ2-7. CDR1 and CDR2 from the germline V gene are LGHNA and YNFKEQ. This CDR3 contains 19 residues. CDR3 sequence reads: CASSQVLAGGKPGKYEQYF. Here the CDR3 DNA reads TGTGCCAGCAGCCAAGTGCTAGCGGGAGGGAAACCCGGCAAGTACGAGCAGTACTTC.

V is TRBV5-1 and J is TRBJ2-5; D possibly corresponds to TRBD2 (7 bases). Between the trimmed V and J ends, which lost 4 bases and 5 bases, there was a span of 18 bases. The CDR3 contains 15 residues. The germline V gene encodes CDR1 SGHRS and CDR2 YFSETQ. This CDR3 reads CASSGRLGGLETQYF. The CDR3 nucleotides read TGCGCCAGCAGCGGAAGGTTGGGGGGGCTTGAGACCCAGTACTTC.

Remarks on this clonotype: It may be a read error: a sequence one base away is much more abundant. The V call is TRBV29-1, the J call TRBJ2-3, with D possibly called TRBD1 or TRBD2 (5 bases each). In germline, CDR1 is SQVTM, CDR2 ANQGSEA. The CDR3 covers 12 residues. The V end lost 3 bases, the J end lost 3 bases, and 7 bases lay between the germline ends. This CDR3 reads CSVDRETDTQYF. The DNA for the CDR3 is TGCAGCGTTGACAGGGAGACAGATACGCAGTATTTT.

The gene calls are TRBV30 and TRBJ1-1; a weak D match, TRBD1 (5 bases). Trimming cost V 3 bases and J 3 bases, with 11 bases left between them. Per germline, CDR1 GTSNPN and CDR2 SVGIG (reference sequence). CDR3 length: 13 residues. CDR3 in DNA: TGTGCCTGGAGGCGGGGACTAGACACTGAAGCTTTCTTT. Amino acid sequence: CAWRRGLDTEAFF.

This chain joins TRBV6-2 or TRBV6-3 and TRBJ1-5, with D uncertain. Germline loops: CDR1 MNHEY, CDR2 SVGEGT. The CDR3 extends over 13 amino acids. The V end was cut by 2 bases, the J end by 5 bases, with 7 bases between. The CDR3 loop reads CASSYARDQPQHF. CDR3 DNA: TGTGCCAGCAGTTACGCGAGGGATCAGCCCCAGCATTTT.

Of note for this clonotype: Possible read error: a much larger clone is one base away. The chain joins TRBV29-1 to TRBJ2-5, with 9 bases lining up with TRBD2. The DNA end favors TRBJ2-7, so the J call may be wrong. Germline V gene sequence: CDR1 SQVTM, CDR2 ANQGSEA. This CDR3 has 14 residues. CDR3 DNA: TGCAGCGTTCGTACTAGCGGGCCTTCCTGCGAGCAGTACTTC. This codes for CSVRTSGPSCEQYF.

The chain combines TRBV7-3 with TRBJ2-1; 9 bases are shared with TRBD2. Germline V gene lookup returns CDR1 SGHTA and CDR2 FQGTGA. V lost 5 bases, J lost 6 bases, and 8 bases stayed unmatched. The CDR3 is 15 amino acids. The CDR3 spells CASSGRLAGSNEQFF. The CDR3 DNA sequence: TGTGCCAGCAGCGGGCGGCTAGCGGGGTCCAATGAGCAGTTCTTC.

The chain combines TRBV6-6 with TRBJ2-4; no definite D call. V lost 9 bases and J lost 0, with 15 bases in between. The CDR3 is 15 amino acids. Germline CDR1 and CDR2: MNHNY and SVGAGI (reference sequence). The CDR3 loop is CASSRGLLAKNIQYF. CDR3 in DNA: TGTGCCAGTAGCCGCGGATTACTAGCCAAAAACATTCAGTACTTC.

The chain uses TRBV5-5 and TRBJ2-7; a weak D match, TRBD2 (6 bases). CDR1 and CDR2 (germline): SGHKS, YYEKEE (reference sequence). V was cut by 1 base and J by 5 bases, with 19 bases left in between. The length of the CDR3 is 16 residues. CDR3 amino acids: CASSLIPQAWGDEQYF. The CDR3 DNA reads TGTGCCAGCAGCTTGATCCCGCAGGCCTGGGGGGACGAGCAGTACTTC.

This clonotype appeared a few times. The chain is built from TRBV27 and TRBJ2-7; possibly TRBD1 for D (5 bases). Germline-derived CDR1 and CDR2 are MNHEY and SMNVEV (reference sequence). This CDR3 spans 14 amino acids. Trimming pared 5 bases from V and 3 bases from J, leaving 14 bases between. The CDR3 is CASSLARVGYEQYF. The CDR3 bases are TGTGCCAGCAGTCTGGCCAGGGTCGGCTACGAGCAGTACTTC.

The chain recombines TRBV28 with TRBJ2-5; possible D gene TRBD1, 5 bases. Judging by the DNA end, TRBJ2-7 fits better; the J call may be wrong. There are 14 residues in the CDR3. The germline V gene encodes CDR1 MDHEN and CDR2 SYDVKM. CDR3 sequence: CASTLGSQVTEQYF. CDR3 coding DNA: TGTGCCAGCACACTCGGATCACAGGTAACCGAGCAGTACTTC.

The J gene is TRBJ2-1, the V gene TRBV20-1, with 11 bases lining up with TRBD2. The germline gives CDR1 DFQATT, CDR2 SNEGSKA (reference sequence). CDR3 length: 14 amino acids. V lost 5 bases to trimming and J lost 10 bases; unmatched junction nucleotides: 10. The CDR3 sequence is CSAGRTSGFREQFF. The CDR3 region has the DNA TGCAGTGCTGGAAGGACTAGCGGGTTCCGCGAGCAGTTCTTC.

This rearrangement joins TRBV20-1 to TRBJ1-5, with 7 bases aligning to TRBD1. V shed 3 bases, J shed 5 bases, and the junction held 4 bases outside the gene matches. Germline V gives CDR1 DFQATT, CDR2 SNEGSKA (reference sequence). The CDR3 has 13 amino acids. In nucleotides, the CDR3 is TGCAGTGCTAGGACAGGGATCGATCAGCCCCAGCATTTT. Its protein is CSARTGIDQPQHF.